The 13 T cell receptor beta chains presented below share a single source sample, sequenced in a study of identical twins. Each CDR3 protein gets one entry after TCRdb re-called the 5' RACE reads with MiXCR. The sample yields some 690,000 distinct CDR3 sequences, roughly 20% seen once. Separately, the same data were catalogued under a study of T cells expressing NK-cell markers.

The specimen sequenced was PBMCs. Receptor source: a woman under 30 in good health.

The genes are TRBV20-1 and TRBJ2-7; 11 bases line up with TRBD2. The junction had 4 bases not matched to a gene; V was cut back by 6 bases and J by 0 bases. The CDR3 has 14 residues. CDR1 and CDR2 from the germline V gene are DFQATT and SNEGSKA (reference sequence). The CDR3 loop reads CSAFSGRDSYEQYF. In nucleotides, the CDR3 is TGCAGTGCCTTTAGCGGGAGGGACTCCTACGAGCAGTACTTC.

This clonotype was seen a few times. The rearrangement joins TRBV7-8 to TRBJ2-7; perhaps D is TRBD1 or TRBD2 (5 bases each). Germline V gene sequence: CDR1 SGHVS, CDR2 FQNEAQ. The V and J ends lost 6 bases and 0 bases respectively, with 18 bases between them. There are 16 residues in the CDR3. CDR3 protein: CASRAFGALVSYEQYF. The CDR3 nucleotides read TGTGCCAGCAGGGCGTTCGGGGCTTTAGTCTCCTACGAGCAGTACTTC.

The V and J genes are TRBV4-2 and TRBJ2-1, with 8 nucleotides matching TRBD2. CDR1 is LGHNA, CDR2 YNFKEQ, per germline. Losses at the gene ends were 2 bases for V and 0 bases for J; bases not matched to a gene: 6. The CDR3 has 17 amino acids. The CDR3: CASSQPLAESSYNEQFF. The DNA for the CDR3 is TGTGCCAGCAGCCAACCACTAGCGGAGAGCTCCTACAATGAGCAGTTCTTC.

This clonotype was detected many times. The V and J genes are TRBV20-1 and TRBJ1-2, with a tentative D call TRBD1 (5 bases). Germline V gene data show CDR1 as DFQATT and CDR2 as SNEGSKA (reference sequence). This CDR3 spans 13 amino acids. The V gene lost 0 bases and the J gene lost 7 bases, with 12 bases spanning the gap. CDR3 loop: CSARDGQGVGYTF. CDR3 coding DNA: TGCAGTGCTAGAGATGGGCAGGGTGTTGGCTACACCTTC.

The rearrangement links TRBV4-3 to TRBJ2-1, with 11 bases fitting TRBD2. The CDR3 has 16 amino acids. With 4 bases clipped from V and 3 bases from J, the junction kept 5 bases outside the gene matches. Germline V gene lookup returns CDR1 LGHNA and CDR2 YSLEER. CDR3 loop: CASSRRLAGSYNEQFF. In DNA, the CDR3 is TGCGCCAGCAGCCGAAGACTAGCGGGAAGCTACAATGAGCAGTTCTTC.

This clonotype was recorded many times. The gene calls are TRBV12-3 or TRBV12-4 and TRBJ1-5; 7 bases match TRBD1. The trim removed 6 bases at V and 4 bases at J, leaving 9 bases unmatched. The CDR3 runs 15 residues. In DNA, the CDR3 is TGTGCCAGCAGCCCCCGGGACAGACCTAATCAGCCCCAGCATTTT. Translating it yields CASSPRDRPNQPQHF.

This clonotype was found many times. CDR3 DNA: TGTGCCAGCAGCCTAAATAGGGGGGAACGAGCTTTCTTT. Encoded protein: CASSLNRGERAFF. The chain employs TRBV12-3 or TRBV12-4 and TRBJ1-1, with D perhaps matching TRBD1 (6 bases). The CDR3 spans 13 residues. V was pared by 6 bases and J by 10 bases, with 18 bases between.

The V call is TRBV24-1, the J call TRBJ2-3, with D tentatively TRBD1 or TRBD2 (5 bases each). Germline values: CDR1 KGHDR, CDR2 SFDVKD. V lost 4 bases, J lost 1 base, and 11 bases lay in between. The CDR3 extends over 15 amino acids. CDR3 sequence: CATSDSGRGTDTQYF. The CDR3, as DNA: TGTGCCACCAGTGACTCAGGGAGAGGCACAGATACGCAGTATTTT.

In this sample, this clonotype turned up many times. This sequence joins TRBV29-1 and TRBJ2-1; D unresolved. Germline V gene sequence: CDR1 SQVTM, CDR2 ANQGSEA. The CDR3 is made up of 11 amino acids. V lost 2 bases, J lost 7 bases, and 6 bases lay in between. The CDR3 nucleotides read TGCAGCGTTGAAATCTCGAATGAGCAGTTCTTC. Protein sequence: CSVEISNEQFF.

This clonotype was found many times. The J gene is TRBJ1-2, the V gene TRBV20-1, with 7 nucleotides matching TRBD1. The germline V gene encodes CDR1 DFQATT and CDR2 SNEGSKA (reference sequence). This CDR3 region has 13 residues. V gave up 6 bases and J gave up 5 bases; unmatched junction bases: 9. Here the CDR3 DNA reads TGCAGTGCCCCCTTAGACAGGGATTATGGCTACACCTTC. Its protein is CSAPLDRDYGYTF.

This clonotype was counted only a few times. The chain joins TRBV27 to TRBJ2-6, with TRBD1 matching 10 bases. Germline CDR1 is MNHEY and CDR2 is SMNVEV (reference sequence). With V trimmed by 6 bases and J by 4 bases, 6 bases remained unmatched. This CDR3 is 16 amino acids long. CDR3: CASRPGQGRGANVLTF. DNA for the CDR3: TGTGCCAGCAGGCCGGGACAGGGGAGAGGGGCCAACGTCCTGACTTTC. Full variable domain (missing parts from reference TRBV27 and TRBJ2-6): EAQVTQNPRYLITVTGKKLTVTCSQNMNHEYMSWYRQDPGLGLRQIYYSMNVEVTDKGDVPEGYKVSRKEKRNFPLILESPSPNQTSLYFCASRPGQGRGANVLTFGAGSRLTVL.

The gene calls are TRBV4-3 and TRBJ2-3, with a tentative D call TRBD2 (6 bases). CDR1 and CDR2 (germline): LGHNA, YSLEER. Trimming took off 4 bases at V and 0 bases at J, with 11 bases between the two ends. This CDR3 is 15 amino acids long. The CDR3 DNA sequence: TGCGCCAGCAGCCCCTCGCGGGGCAGCACAGATACGCAGTATTTT. The encoded protein is CASSPSRGSTDTQYF.

This clonotype was recorded many times. This CDR3 reads CAITVEGLSTDTQYF. The CDR3 DNA follows: TGTGCCATAACCGTAGAGGGCTTGAGCACAGATACGCAGTATTTT. The chain joins TRBV12-3 or TRBV12-4 to TRBJ2-3, with D perhaps TRBD2 (5 bases). CDR3 size: 15 residues. V lost 10 bases to trimming and J lost 0 bases, with 17 bases between them.